This entry describes one T cell receptor beta chain. Some clones are missing from TCRdb's copy, which holds only in-frame ones; the method was immunoSEQ multiplex PCR. The table lists around 81,000 clones, more than 80% of them singletons, with approximately 3.5% in the top ten. The sample originates from a study of technical replicates of blood from several donors. CDR1 SEHNR and CDR2 FQNEAQ come from the germline V gene (reference sequence). Trimming at V came to 2 bases and at J to 5 bases, leaving 8 bases not matched to a gene. CDR3 length: 15 amino acids. The sequenced sample consisted of PBMCs. The TCR was taken from a human donor in good health. Some clones in this sample may be carry-over from other donors' samples. The chain joins TRBV7-9 to TRBJ2-7; TRBD2 agrees at 8 bases. CDR3 amino acids: CASSLLGQRGNEQYF. As DNA, the CDR3 is TGTGCCAGCAGCTTACTTGGACAGCGGGGGAACGAGCAGTACTTC.